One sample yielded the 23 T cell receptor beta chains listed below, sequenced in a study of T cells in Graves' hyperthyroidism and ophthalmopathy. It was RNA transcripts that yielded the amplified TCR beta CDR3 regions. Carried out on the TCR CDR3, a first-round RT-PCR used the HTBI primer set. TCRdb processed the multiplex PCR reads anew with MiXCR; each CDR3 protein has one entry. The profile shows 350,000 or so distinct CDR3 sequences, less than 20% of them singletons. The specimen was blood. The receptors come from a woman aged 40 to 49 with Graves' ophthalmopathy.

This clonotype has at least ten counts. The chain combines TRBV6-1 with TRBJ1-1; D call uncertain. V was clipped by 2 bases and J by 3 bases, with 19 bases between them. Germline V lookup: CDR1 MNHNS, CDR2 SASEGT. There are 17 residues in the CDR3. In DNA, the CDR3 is TGTGCCAGCAGTGAAAATGGTATCTCATACGGGGACACTGAAGCTTTCTTT. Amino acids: CASSENGISYGDTEAFF.

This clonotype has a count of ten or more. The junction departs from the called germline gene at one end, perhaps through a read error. CDR3 sequence (DNA): TGTGCCAGCAGCTACTCCGGGACTAGCGGGAGCGCAGATACGCAGTATTTT. Translation gives CASSYSGTSGSADTQYF. The rearrangement joins TRBV6-2 or TRBV6-3 to TRBJ2-3; TRBD2 matches 14 bases. This CDR3 contains 17 residues. Germline CDR1 is MNHEY and CDR2 is SVGEGT.

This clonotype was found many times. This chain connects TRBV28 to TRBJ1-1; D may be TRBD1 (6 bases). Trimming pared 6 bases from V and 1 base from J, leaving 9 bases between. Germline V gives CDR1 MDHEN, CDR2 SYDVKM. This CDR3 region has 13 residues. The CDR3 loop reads CASSRGQNTEAFF. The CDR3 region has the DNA TGTGCCAGCAGCCGGGGACAGAACACTGAAGCTTTCTTT.

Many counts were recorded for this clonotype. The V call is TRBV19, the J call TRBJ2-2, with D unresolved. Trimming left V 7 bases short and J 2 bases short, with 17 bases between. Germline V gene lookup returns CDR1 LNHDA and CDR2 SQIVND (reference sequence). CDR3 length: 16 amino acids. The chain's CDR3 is CASMASLGVNTGELFF. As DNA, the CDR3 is TGTGCCAGTATGGCGAGTTTAGGCGTAAACACCGGGGAGCTGTTTTTT.

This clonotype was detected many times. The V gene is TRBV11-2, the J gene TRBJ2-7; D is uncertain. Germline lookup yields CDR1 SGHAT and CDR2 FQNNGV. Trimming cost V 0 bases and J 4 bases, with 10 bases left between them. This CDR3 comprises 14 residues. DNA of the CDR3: TGTGCCAGCAGCTTAGAGTTGGACGGATACGAGCAGTACTTC. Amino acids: CASSLELDGYEQYF.

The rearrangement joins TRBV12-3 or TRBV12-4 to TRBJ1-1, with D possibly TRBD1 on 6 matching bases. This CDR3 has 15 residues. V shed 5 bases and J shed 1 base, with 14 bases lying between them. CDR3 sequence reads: CASSRDTKWNTEAFF. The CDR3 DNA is TGTGCCAGCAGTCGGGACACGAAATGGAACACTGAAGCTTTCTTT.

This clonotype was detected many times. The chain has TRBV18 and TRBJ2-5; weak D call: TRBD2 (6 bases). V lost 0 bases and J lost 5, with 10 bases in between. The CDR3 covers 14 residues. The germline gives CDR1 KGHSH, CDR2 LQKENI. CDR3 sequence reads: CASSPPEGTETQYF. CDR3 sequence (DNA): TGTGCCAGCTCACCACCGGAGGGGACGGAGACCCAGTACTTC.

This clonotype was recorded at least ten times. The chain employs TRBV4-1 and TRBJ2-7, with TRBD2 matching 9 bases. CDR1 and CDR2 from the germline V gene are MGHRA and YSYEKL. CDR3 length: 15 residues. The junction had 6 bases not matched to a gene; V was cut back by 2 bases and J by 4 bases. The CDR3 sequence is CASSQLNSGSYEQYF. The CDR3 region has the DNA TGCGCCAGCAGCCAATTAAATAGCGGGAGTTACGAGCAGTACTTC.

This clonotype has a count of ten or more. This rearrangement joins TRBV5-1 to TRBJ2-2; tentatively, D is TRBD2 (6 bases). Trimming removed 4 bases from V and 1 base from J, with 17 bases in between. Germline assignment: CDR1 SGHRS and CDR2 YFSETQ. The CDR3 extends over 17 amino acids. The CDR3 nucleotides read TGCGCCAGCAGCCTAACGCCTGGGACTCTGAACACCGGGGAGCTGTTTTTT. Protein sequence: CASSLTPGTLNTGELFF.

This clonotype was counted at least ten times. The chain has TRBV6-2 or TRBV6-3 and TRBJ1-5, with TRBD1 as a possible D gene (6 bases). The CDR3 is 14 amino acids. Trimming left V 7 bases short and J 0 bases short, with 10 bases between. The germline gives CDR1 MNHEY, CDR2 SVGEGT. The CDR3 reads CASKGDASNQPQHF. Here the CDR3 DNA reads TGTGCCAGCAAGGGGGACGCTAGCAATCAGCCCCAGCATTTT.

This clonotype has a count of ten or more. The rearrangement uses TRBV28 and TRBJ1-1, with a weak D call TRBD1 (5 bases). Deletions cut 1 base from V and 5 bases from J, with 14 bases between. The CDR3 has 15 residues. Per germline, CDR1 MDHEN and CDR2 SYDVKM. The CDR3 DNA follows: TGTGCCAGCAGTTTATCCCAGGGCATCGGTACTGAAGCTTTCTTT. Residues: CASSLSQGIGTEAFF.

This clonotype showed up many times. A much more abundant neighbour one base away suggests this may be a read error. In DNA form, the CDR3 reads TGTGCCAGCGGTTACGGCTCAGGGGTTAGAAACACCATATATTTT. The encoded protein is CASGYGSGVRNTIYF. This chain connects TRBV6-5 to TRBJ1-3, with a weak D call TRBD1 (6 bases). This CDR3 comprises 15 residues. CDR1 and CDR2 from the germline V gene are MNHEY and SVGAGI.

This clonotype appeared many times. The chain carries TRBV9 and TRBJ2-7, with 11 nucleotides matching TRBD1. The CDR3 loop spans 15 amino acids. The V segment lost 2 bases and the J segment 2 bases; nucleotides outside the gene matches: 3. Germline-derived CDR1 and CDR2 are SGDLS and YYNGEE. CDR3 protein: CASSVGQGVAYEQYF. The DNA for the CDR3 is TGTGCCAGCAGCGTGGGACAGGGGGTTGCCTACGAGCAGTACTTC.

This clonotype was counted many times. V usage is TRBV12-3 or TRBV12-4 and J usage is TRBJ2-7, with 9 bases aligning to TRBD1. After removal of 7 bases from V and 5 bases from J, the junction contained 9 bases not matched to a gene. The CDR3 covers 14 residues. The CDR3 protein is CASTRDREAHEQYF. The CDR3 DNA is TGTGCCAGCACCCGGGACAGGGAGGCTCACGAGCAGTACTTC.

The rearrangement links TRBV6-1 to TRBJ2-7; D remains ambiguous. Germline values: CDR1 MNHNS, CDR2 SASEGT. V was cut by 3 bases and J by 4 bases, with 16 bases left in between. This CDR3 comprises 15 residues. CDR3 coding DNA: TGTGCCAGCAGTGATATTTTGGTCGTTGCTTACGAGCAGTACTTC. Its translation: CASSDILVVAYEQYF.

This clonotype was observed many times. Here the CDR3 DNA reads TGTGCCAGCAGTTACTCCGGACTAGCGGGAGTATTCCACGAGCAGTACTTC. Translated, it gives CASSYSGLAGVFHEQYF. This chain connects TRBV6-5 to TRBJ2-7, with 13 bases matching TRBD2. V shed 0 bases, J shed 5 bases, and the junction held 7 bases outside the gene matches. The CDR3 covers 17 residues. Germline V gene lookup returns CDR1 MNHEY and CDR2 SVGAGI.

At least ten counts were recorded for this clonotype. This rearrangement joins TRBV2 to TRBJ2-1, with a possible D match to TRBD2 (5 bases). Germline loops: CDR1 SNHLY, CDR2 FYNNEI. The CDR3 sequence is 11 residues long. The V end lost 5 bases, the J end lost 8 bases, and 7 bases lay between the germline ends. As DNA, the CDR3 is TGTGCCAGCAGTACTAGATATGAGCAGTTCTTC. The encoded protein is CASSTRYEQFF.

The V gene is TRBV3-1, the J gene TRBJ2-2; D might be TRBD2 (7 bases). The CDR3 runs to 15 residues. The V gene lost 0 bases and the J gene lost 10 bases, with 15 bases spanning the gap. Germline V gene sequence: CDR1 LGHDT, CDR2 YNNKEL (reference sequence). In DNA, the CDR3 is TGTGCCAGCAGCCAAGATGTCGGGGGGCGCGAGGAGCTGTTTTTT. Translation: CASSQDVGGREELFF.

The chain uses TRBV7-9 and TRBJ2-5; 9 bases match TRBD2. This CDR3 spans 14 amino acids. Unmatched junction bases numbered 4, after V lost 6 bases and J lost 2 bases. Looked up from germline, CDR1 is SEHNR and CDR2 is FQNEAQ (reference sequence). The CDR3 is CASRLAGQQETQYF. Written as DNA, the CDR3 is TGTGCCAGCAGGCTAGCGGGACAGCAAGAGACCCAGTACTTC.

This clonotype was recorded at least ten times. CDR3 amino acids: CASGPGTSGVKETQYF. The CDR3 DNA reads as TGTGCCAGCGGCCCAGGGACTAGCGGGGTCAAAGAGACCCAGTACTTC. The rearrangement uses TRBV7-3 and TRBJ2-5, with TRBD2 matching over 13 bases. Germline CDR1 SGHTA, CDR2 FQGTGA. The CDR3 consists of 16 residues. V was clipped by 8 bases and J by 3 bases; unmatched bases: 9.

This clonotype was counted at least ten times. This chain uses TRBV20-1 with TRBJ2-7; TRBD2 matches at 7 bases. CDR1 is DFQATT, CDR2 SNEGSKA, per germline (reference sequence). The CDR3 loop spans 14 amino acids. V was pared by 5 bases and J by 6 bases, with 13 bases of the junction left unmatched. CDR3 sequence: CSALGSSGTIEQYF. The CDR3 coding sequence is TGCAGTGCTCTTGGCTCATCCGGGACTATCGAGCAGTACTTC.

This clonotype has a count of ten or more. CDR3 nucleotides: TGCAGTGCTTTGGACAGGGGGTACAATCAGCCCCAGCATTTT. Translation: CSALDRGYNQPQHF. This chain connects TRBV20-1 to TRBJ1-5; 10 nucleotides match TRBD1. Per the germline V gene, CDR1 is DFQATT and CDR2 is SNEGSKA (reference sequence). The CDR3 has 14 amino acids. Trimming at V came to 5 bases and at J to 3 bases, leaving 4 bases not matched to a gene.

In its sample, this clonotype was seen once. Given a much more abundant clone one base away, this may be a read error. CDR3 coding DNA: TGCAGTGCTAGCAGGGGATGGAGCAATGAGCCCCAGCATTTT. Amino acid sequence: CSASRGWSNEPQHF. The rearrangement uses TRBV20-1 and TRBJ1-5; a weak D match, TRBD1 (6 bases). The CDR3 has 14 residues. Germline V gene lookup returns CDR1 DFQATT and CDR2 SNEGSKA (reference sequence).